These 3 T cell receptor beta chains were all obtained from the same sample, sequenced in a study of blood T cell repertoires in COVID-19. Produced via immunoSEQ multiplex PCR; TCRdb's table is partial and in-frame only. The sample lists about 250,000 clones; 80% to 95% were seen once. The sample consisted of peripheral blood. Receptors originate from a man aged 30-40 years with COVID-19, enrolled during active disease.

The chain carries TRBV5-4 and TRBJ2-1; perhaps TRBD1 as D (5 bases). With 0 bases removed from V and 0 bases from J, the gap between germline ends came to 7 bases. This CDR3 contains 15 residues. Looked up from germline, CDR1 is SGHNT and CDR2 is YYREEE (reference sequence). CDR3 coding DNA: TGTGCCAGCAGCTTGGGACAGAACTCCTACAATGAGCAGTTCTTC. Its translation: CASSLGQNSYNEQFF.

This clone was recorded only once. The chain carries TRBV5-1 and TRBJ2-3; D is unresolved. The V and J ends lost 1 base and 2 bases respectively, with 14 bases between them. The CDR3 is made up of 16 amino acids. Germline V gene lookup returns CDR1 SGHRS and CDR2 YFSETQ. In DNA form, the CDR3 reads TGCGCCAGCAGCTTGATATCACCAAGCACCACAGATACGCAGTATTTT. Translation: CASSLISPSTTDTQYF. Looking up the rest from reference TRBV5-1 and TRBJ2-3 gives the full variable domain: KAGVTQTPRYLIKTRGQQVTLSCSPISGHRSVSWYQQTPGQGLQFLFEYFSETQRNKGNFPGRFSGRQFSNSRSEMNVSTLELGDSALYLCASSLISPSTTDTQYFGPGTRLTVL.

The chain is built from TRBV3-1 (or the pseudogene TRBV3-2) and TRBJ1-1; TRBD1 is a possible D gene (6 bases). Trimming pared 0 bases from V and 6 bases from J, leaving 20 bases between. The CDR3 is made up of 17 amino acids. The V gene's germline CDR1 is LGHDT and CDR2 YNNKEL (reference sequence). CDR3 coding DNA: TGTGCCAGCAGCCAAGATCTTACAGGGCTTAGACTTGCTGAAGCTTTCTTT. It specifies CASSQDLTGLRLAEAFF.